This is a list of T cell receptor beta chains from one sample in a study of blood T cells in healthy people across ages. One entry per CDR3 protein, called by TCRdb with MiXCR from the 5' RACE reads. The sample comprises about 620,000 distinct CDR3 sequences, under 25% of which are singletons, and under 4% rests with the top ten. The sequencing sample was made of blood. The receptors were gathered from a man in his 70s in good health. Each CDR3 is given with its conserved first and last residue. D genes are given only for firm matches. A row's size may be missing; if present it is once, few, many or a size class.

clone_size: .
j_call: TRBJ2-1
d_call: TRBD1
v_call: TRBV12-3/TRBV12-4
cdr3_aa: CASSRDRSRSEQFF
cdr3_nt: TGTGCCAGCAGCAGGGACAGGAGCCGTAGTGAGCAGTTCTTC

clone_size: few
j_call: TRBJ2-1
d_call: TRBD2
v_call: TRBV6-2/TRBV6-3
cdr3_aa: CASRGLAGGPNEQFF
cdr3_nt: TGTGCCAGCAGGGGGCTAGCGGGAGGGCCGAATGAGCAGTTCTTC

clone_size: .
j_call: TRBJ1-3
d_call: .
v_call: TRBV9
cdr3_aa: CASSVSGSGNTIYF
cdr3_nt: TGTGCCAGCAGCGTGTCAGGCTCTGGAAACACCATATATTTT

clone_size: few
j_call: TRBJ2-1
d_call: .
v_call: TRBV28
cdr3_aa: CASSFARRGISYNEQFF
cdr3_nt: TGTGCCAGCAGTTTCGCCCGCCGGGGGATTTCCTACAATGAGCAGTTCTTC

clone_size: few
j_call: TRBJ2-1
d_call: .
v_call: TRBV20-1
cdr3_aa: CSARDRLSAYNEQFF
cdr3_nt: TGCAGTGCTAGAGATAGGCTTAGCGCATACAATGAGCAGTTCTTC

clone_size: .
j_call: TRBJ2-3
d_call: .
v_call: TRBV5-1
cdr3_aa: CASSFGGASTDTQYF
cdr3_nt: TGCGCCAGCAGCTTCGGCGGGGCCAGCACAGATACGCAGTATTTT

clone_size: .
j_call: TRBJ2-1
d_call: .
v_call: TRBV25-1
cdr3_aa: CASKQEGRDNEQFF
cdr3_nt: TGTGCCAGCAAGCAGGAGGGGCGAGACAATGAGCAGTTCTTC

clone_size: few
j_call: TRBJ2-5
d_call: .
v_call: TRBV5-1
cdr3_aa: CASSQQTGDQYF
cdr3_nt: TGCGCCAGCAGCCAACAAACAGGTGACCAGTACTTC

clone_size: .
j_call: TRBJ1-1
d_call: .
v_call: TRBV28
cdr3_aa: CASRQVTGNTEAFF
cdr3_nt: TGTGCCAGCAGACAAGTGACAGGTAACACTGAAGCTTTCTTT

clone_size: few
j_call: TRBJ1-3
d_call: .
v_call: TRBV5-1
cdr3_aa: CASSVISGNTIYF
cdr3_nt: TGCGCCAGCAGCGTCATCAGTGGAAACACCATATATTTT

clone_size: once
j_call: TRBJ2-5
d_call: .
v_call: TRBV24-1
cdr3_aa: CATSYRSDQETQYF
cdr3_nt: TGTGCCACCAGTTATCGGTCGGACCAAGAGACCCAGTACTTC

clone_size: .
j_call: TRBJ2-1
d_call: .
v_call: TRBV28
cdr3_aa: CASSRRAGSYNEQFF
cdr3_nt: TGTGCCAGCAGTCGACGGGCCGGCTCCTACAATGAGCAGTTCTTC

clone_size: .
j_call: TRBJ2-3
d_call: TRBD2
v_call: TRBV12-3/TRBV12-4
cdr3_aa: CASSLRTSGASHTQYF
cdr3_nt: TGTGCCAGCAGTCTTCGGACTAGCGGGGCGTCCCATACGCAGTATTTT

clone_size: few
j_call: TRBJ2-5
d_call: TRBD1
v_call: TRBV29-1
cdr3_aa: CSARTGTAQETQYF
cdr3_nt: TGCAGCGCTCGGACAGGGACGGCCCAAGAGACCCAGTACTTC

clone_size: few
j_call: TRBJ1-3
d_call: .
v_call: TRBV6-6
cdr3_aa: CASTDFSGNTIYF
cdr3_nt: TGTGCCAGCACGGATTTCTCTGGAAACACCATATATTTT

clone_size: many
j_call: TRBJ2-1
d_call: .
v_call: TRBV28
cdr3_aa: CASSLSGVGFF
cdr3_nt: TGTGCCAGCAGTTTAAGTGGGGTGGGGTTCTTC

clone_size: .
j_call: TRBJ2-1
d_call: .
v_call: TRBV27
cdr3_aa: CASKRPSYNEQFF
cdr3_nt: TGTGCCAGCAAGCGGCCTTCCTACAATGAGCAGTTCTTC

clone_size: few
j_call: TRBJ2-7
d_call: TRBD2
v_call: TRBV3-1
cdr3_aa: CASSQGLAGSLGEQYF
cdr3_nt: TGTGCCAGCAGCCAAGGGCTAGCGGGAAGTCTGGGCGAGCAGTACTTC

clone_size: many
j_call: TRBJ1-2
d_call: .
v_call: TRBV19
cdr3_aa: CASTQERANYGYTF
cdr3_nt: TGTGCCAGTACCCAGGAGAGAGCTAACTATGGCTACACCTTC

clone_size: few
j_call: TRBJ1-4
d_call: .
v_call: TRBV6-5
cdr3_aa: CASSYAREEKLFF
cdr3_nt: TGTGCCAGCAGTTACGCGCGTGAAGAAAAACTGTTTTTT

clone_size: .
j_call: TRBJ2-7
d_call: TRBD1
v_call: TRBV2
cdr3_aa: CAGSGTGYKQYF
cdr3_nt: TGTGCCGGATCCGGGACAGGCTACAAGCAGTACTTC

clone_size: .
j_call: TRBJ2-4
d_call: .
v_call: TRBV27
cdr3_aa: CASSSPVAGNIQYF
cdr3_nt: TGTGCCAGCAGTTCTCCCGTGGCCGGAAACATTCAGTACTTC

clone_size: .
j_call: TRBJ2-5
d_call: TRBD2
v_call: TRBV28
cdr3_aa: CASSFPFRSGIWEETQHF
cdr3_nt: TGTGCCAGCAGTTTCCCCTTCCGTAGCGGGATTTGGGAGGAGACCCAGCACTTC

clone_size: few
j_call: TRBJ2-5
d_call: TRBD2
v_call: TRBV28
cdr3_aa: CASNQGLAVQETQYF
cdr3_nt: TGTGCCAGCAACCAGGGACTAGCGGTTCAAGAGACCCAGTACTTC

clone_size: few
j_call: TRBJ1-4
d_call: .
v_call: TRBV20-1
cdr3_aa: CSAGAPTLEKLFF
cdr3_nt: TGCAGTGCGGGGGCGCCCACCCTTGAAAAACTGTTTTTT

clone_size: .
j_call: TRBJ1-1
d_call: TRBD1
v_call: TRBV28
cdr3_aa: CASRGGTGREAFF
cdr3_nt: TGTGCCAGCAGAGGCGGGACAGGCCGTGAAGCTTTCTTT

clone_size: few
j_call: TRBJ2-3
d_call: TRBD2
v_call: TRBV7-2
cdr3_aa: CASSPREGRADTQYF
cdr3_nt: TGTGCCAGCAGCCCGCGGGAGGGGAGGGCAGATACGCAGTATTTT

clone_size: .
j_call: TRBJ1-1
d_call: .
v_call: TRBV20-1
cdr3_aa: CSASDTRGNTEAFF
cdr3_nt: TGCAGTGCTAGTGACACCAGGGGGAACACTGAAGCTTTCTTT

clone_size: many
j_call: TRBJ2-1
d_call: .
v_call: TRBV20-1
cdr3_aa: CSARDWGDNEQFF
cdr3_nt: TGCAGTGCTAGAGATTGGGGGGACAATGAGCAGTTCTTC

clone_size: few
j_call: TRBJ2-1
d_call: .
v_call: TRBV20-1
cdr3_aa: CSARVRTNYNEQFF
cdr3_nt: TGCAGTGCTAGAGTCCGGACTAACTACAATGAGCAGTTCTTC

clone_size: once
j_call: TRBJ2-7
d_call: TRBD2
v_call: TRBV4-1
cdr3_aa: CASSQEQRGYEQYF
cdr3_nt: TGCGCCAGCAGCCAAGAGCAGCGGGGCTACGAGCAGTACTTC

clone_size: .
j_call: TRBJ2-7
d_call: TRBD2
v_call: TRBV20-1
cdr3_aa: CSARPPSGRNYEQYF
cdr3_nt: TGCAGTGCTAGACCCCCTAGCGGGAGGAACTACGAGCAGTACTTC

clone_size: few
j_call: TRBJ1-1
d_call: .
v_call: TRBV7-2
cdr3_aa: CASSFQRDTEAFF
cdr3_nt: TGTGCCAGCAGCTTTCAGAGGGACACTGAAGCTTTCTTT

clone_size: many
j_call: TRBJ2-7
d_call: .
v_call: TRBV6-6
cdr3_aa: CASSYEGISPRDF
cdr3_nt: TGTGCCAGCAGCTACGAGGGAATAAGCCCCCGGGACTTC

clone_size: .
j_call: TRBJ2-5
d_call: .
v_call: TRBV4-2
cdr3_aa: CASSQEPSAAPRETQYF
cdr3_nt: TGTGCCAGCAGCCAAGAACCCAGCGCGGCCCCAAGGGAGACCCAGTACTTC

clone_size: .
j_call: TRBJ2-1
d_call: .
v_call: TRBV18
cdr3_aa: CASSPDIAAYNEQFF
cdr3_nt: TGTGCCAGCTCACCAGATATAGCAGCCTACAATGAGCAGTTCTTC

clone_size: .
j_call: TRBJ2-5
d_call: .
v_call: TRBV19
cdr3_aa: CASSMPPGGQETQYF
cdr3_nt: TGTGCCAGTAGTATGCCCCCCGGGGGTCAAGAGACCCAGTACTTC

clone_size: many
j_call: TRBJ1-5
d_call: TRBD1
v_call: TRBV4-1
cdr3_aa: CASSRTGGGPQHF
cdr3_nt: TGCGCCAGCAGCCGAACAGGGGGTGGGCCCCAGCATTTT

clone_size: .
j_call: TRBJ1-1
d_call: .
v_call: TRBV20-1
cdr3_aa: CSASTQSGWKAEAFF
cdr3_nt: TGCAGTGCTAGTACCCAATCGGGGTGGAAGGCTGAAGCTTTCTTT

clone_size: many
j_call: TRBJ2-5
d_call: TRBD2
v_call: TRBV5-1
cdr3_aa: CATAQAGGETQYF
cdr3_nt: TGCGCCACAGCTCAAGCGGGAGGAGAGACCCAGTACTTC

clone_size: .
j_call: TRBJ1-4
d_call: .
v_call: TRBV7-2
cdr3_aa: CASSPGPQGVTNEKLFF
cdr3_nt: TGTGCCAGCAGCCCAGGCCCACAGGGCGTTACTAATGAAAAACTGTTTTTT

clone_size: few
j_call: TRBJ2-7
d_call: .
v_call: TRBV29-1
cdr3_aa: CSVSGLSGNEQYF
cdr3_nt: TGCAGCGTTTCAGGGCTATCGGGAAACGAGCAGTACTTC

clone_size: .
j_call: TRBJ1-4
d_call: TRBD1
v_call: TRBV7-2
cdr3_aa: CASSLDRPGTAGNEKLFF
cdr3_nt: TGTGCCAGCAGCTTAGATAGACCAGGGACAGCAGGAAATGAAAAACTGTTTTTT

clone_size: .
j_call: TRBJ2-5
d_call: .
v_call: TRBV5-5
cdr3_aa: CASSSDRFGTQYF
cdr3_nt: TGTGCCAGCAGTTCTGACAGGTTCGGAACCCAGTACTTC

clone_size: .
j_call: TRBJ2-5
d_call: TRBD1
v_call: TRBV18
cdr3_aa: CASSPLRGQGDSTQYF
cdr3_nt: TGTGCCAGCTCACCATTGCGCGGACAGGGGGATTCGACCCAGTACTTC

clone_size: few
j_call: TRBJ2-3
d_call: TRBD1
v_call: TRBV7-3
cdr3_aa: CASSLKGALDTQYF
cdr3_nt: TGTGCCAGCAGCTTAAAGGGGGCATTAGATACGCAGTATTTT

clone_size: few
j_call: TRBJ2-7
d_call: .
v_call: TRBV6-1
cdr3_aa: CASPGRSPYEQYF
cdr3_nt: TGTGCCAGCCCAGGCAGGAGCCCCTACGAGCAGTACTTC

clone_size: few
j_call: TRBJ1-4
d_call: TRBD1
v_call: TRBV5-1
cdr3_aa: CASSLAPTGTNEKLFF
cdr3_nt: TGCGCCAGCAGCTTGGCCCCGACAGGGACTAATGAAAAACTGTTTTTT

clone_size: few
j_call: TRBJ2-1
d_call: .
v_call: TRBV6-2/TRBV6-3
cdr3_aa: CASSYPPGNEQFF
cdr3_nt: TGTGCCAGCAGTTACCCCCCAGGCAATGAGCAGTTCTTC

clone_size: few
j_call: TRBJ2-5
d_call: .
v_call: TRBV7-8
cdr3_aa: CASSLAGYSGTQYF
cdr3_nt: TGTGCCAGCAGCTTAGCGGGGTACTCCGGGACCCAGTACTTC

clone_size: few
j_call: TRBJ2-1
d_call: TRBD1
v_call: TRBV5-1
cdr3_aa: CASSTGQERNEQFF
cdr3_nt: TGCGCCAGCAGCACCGGACAGGAAAGGAATGAGCAGTTCTTC

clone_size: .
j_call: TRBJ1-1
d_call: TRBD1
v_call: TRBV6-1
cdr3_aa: CASRAGTADTEAFF
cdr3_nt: TGTGCCAGCAGAGCCGGGACAGCGGACACTGAAGCTTTCTTT

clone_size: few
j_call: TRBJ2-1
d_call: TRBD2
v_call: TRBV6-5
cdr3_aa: CASSYEAGVPYNEQFF
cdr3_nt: TGTGCCAGCAGTTACGAGGCGGGAGTCCCCTACAATGAGCAGTTCTTC

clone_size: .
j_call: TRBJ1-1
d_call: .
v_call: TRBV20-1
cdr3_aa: CSAERQAFF
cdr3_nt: TGCAGTGCTGAACGACAAGCTTTCTTT

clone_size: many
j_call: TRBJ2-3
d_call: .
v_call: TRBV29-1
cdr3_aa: CSGATDSTDTQYF
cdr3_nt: TGCAGCGGGGCGACCGACAGCACAGATACGCAGTATTTT

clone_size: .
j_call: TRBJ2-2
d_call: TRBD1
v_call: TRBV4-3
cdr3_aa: CASSTHRGEGTGELFF
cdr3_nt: TGCGCCAGCAGCACGCACAGGGGGGAAGGAACCGGGGAGCTGTTTTTT